A single sample is the source of the 19 T cell receptor beta chains below, sequenced in a study of T cells in Graves' hyperthyroidism and ophthalmopathy. What was amplified from RNA transcripts were TCR beta CDR3 regions. The HTBI primer set was used in a first-round RT-PCR of the TCR CDR3. TCRdb reanalysed the multiplex PCR reads using MiXCR and keeps one entry per CDR3 protein. Among hundreds of thousands of distinct CDR3 sequences listed, around 15% were seen once. Specimen: blood. The source of these receptors is a woman between 18 and 30 years old with Graves' hyperthyroidism.

Ten or more counts support this clonotype. V and J are TRBV18 and TRBJ1-4; 7 bases agree with TRBD1. Germline assignment: CDR1 KGHSH and CDR2 LQKENI. V lost 5 bases to trimming and J lost 4 bases; unmatched junction nucleotides: 4. The CDR3 loop spans 14 amino acids. The CDR3: CASSTRDSNEKLFF. The CDR3 DNA reads TGTGCCAGCTCAACCCGGGACAGTAATGAAAAACTGTTTTTT.

There are many counts of this clonotype. J is TRBJ1-1 and V is TRBV7-9; D is unclear. This CDR3 is 14 amino acids long. The V gene lost 5 bases and the J gene lost 1 base, with 11 bases spanning the gap. CDR1 and CDR2 from the germline V gene are SEHNR and FQNEAQ (reference sequence). The CDR3 protein is CASSPKISNTEAFF. The CDR3 nucleotides read TGTGCCAGCAGCCCAAAGATATCGAACACTGAAGCTTTCTTT. Together with reference TRBV7-9 and TRBJ1-1, the CDR3 gives the full variable domain: DTGVSQNPRHKITKRGQNVTFRCDPISEHNRLYWYRQTLGQGPEFLTYFQNEAQLEKSRLLSDRFSAERPKGSFSTLEIQRTEQGDSAMYLCASSPKISNTEAFFGQGTRLTVV.

This clonotype was seen many times. V usage is TRBV7-9 and J usage is TRBJ2-7; D may be TRBD2 (6 bases). The CDR3 has 16 residues. V lost 6 bases, J lost 7 bases, and 25 bases lay in between. Germline CDR1 SEHNR, CDR2 FQNEAQ (reference sequence). The CDR3 DNA reads as TGTGCCAGCAGTCTAGAGGTGCTAGCTGCCGGGGGAGAGCAGTACTTC. Protein sequence: CASSLEVLAAGGEQYF.

As regards this clonotype: Relative to the germline gene, one junction end is altered; a read error may explain this. The J gene is TRBJ1-5, the V gene TRBV12-3 or TRBV12-4; weak D call: TRBD1 (5 bases). The CDR3 spans 14 residues. In DNA, the CDR3 is TGTGCCGGCAGTTTAGGGGACAGCAATCAGCCCCAGCATTTT. The encoded protein is CAGSLGDSNQPQHF.

This clonotype was recorded many times. J is TRBJ1-1 and V is TRBV30, with D hard to call. Trimming pared 1 base from V and 7 bases from J, leaving 7 bases between. Germline values: CDR1 GTSNPN, CDR2 SVGIG (reference sequence). This CDR3 is built from 11 residues. The DNA for the CDR3 is TGTGCCTGGAGTGAGGAAAGTGAAGCTTTCTTT. Protein: CAWSEESEAFF.

This chain connects TRBV2 to TRBJ2-7; 11 positions agree with TRBD1. The CDR3 runs to 14 residues. The germline V gene encodes CDR1 SNHLY and CDR2 FYNNEI. Trimming removed 11 bases from V and 2 bases from J; junction bases left unmatched: 8. As DNA, the CDR3 is TGTGCCTCCAAAGGGGGACAGGGGGCCTACGAGCAGTACTTC. The encoded protein is CASKGGQGAYEQYF.

The genes are TRBV15 and TRBJ1-5, with D possibly TRBD1 on 5 matching bases. CDR1 and CDR2 (germline): LNHNV, YYDKDF (reference sequence). Trimming removed 4 bases at V and 2 bases at J, with 12 bases between. The CDR3 length is 15 residues. The chain's CDR3 is CATSMAGMGNQPQHF. Written as DNA, the CDR3 is TGTGCCACCAGCATGGCAGGGATGGGCAATCAGCCCCAGCATTTT.

As to this clonotype: A read error is possible here, since a much larger clone lies one base away. The chain carries TRBV20-1 and TRBJ2-3, with 10 bases lining up with TRBD2. The germline CDR1 and CDR2 sequences are DFQATT and SNEGSKA (reference sequence). V lost 3 bases and J lost 5; bases outside the gene matches: 11. This CDR3 comprises 16 residues. This chain's CDR3 is CSASPALAGGVDTQYF. The CDR3 DNA reads TGCAGTGCTAGTCCCGCCTTAGCGGGAGGAGTAGATACGCAGTATTTT.

In its sample, this clonotype was seen many times. The J gene is TRBJ1-2, the V gene TRBV7-9, with D possibly being TRBD1 (5 bases). Trimming took 5 bases from V and 6 from J, leaving 13 bases between them. CDR3 length equals 13 residues. The germline gives CDR1 SEHNR, CDR2 FQNEAQ (reference sequence). The CDR3 DNA reads TGTGCCAGCAGCAATCAGGGAAGCGATGGCTACACCTTC. As protein: CASSNQGSDGYTF.

This clonotype has at least ten counts. CDR3 protein: CASSQDLGQGYGTQYF. Written as DNA, the CDR3 is TGTGCCAGCAGCCAAGACCTCGGACAGGGGTACGGGACCCAGTACTTC. The chain couples TRBV3-1 to TRBJ2-5; 9 positions match TRBD1. With V trimmed by 0 bases and J by 7 bases, 9 bases remained unmatched. Per the germline V gene, CDR1 is LGHDT and CDR2 is YNNKEL (reference sequence). This CDR3 region has 16 residues.

The genes are TRBV30 and TRBJ1-6, with D possibly TRBD1 on 6 matching bases. The CDR3 length is 16 residues. Germline CDR1 reads GTSNPN; CDR2 reads SVGIG (reference sequence). Trimming removed 0 bases at V and 9 bases at J, with 18 bases between. CDR3 coding DNA: TGTGCCTGGAGTGTTTTCGGACAGACAAGGATTTCACCCCTCCACTTT. Translated: CAWSVFGQTRISPLHF.

The chain employs TRBV6-5 and TRBJ2-7; maybe TRBD1 (6 bases). The CDR3 loop spans 16 amino acids. The V end was cut by 0 bases, the J end by 6 bases, with 18 bases between. Germline V lookup: CDR1 MNHEY, CDR2 SVGAGI. The CDR3 sequence is CASSYSGDTGFAEQYF. The CDR3 bases are TGTGCCAGCAGTTACTCGGGGGACACAGGGTTCGCCGAGCAGTACTTC.

This clonotype was seen only a few times. The gene calls are TRBV6-2 or TRBV6-3 and TRBJ2-7; 9 bases match TRBD1. In germline, CDR1 is MNHEY, CDR2 SVGEGT. This CDR3 comprises 16 residues. Trimming at V came to 4 bases and at J to 3 bases, leaving 10 bases not matched to a gene. CDR3 in DNA: TGTGCCAGCAGTTCCGGGTACGGGACAGGGATCTACGAGCAGTACTTC. It encodes CASSSGYGTGIYEQYF.

This sequence joins TRBV20-1 and TRBJ2-7; tentatively, D is TRBD2 (5 bases). From germline, CDR1 is DFQATT and CDR2 SNEGSKA (reference sequence). V was trimmed by 6 bases and J by 5 bases, leaving 17 bases between them. The CDR3 is 13 residues long. CDR3: CSAPPAGSHEQYF. CDR3 nucleotides: TGCAGTGCCCCACCGGCGGGCTCTCACGAGCAGTACTTC.

This clonotype was detected a few times. The CDR3 region has the DNA TGTGCCAGCAGTGGACAGGGTTTCAATGAGCAGTTCTTC. It encodes CASSGQGFNEQFF. J is TRBJ2-1 and V is TRBV28; 8 bases align to TRBD1. The V segment lost 5 bases and the J segment 6 bases; nucleotides outside the gene matches: 3. Germline assignment: CDR1 MDHEN and CDR2 SYDVKM. CDR3 length equals 13 residues.

This clonotype was counted a few times. This chain joins TRBV6-1 and TRBJ2-1, with D possibly matching TRBD2 (7 bases). This CDR3 is 15 amino acids long. V lost 5 bases and J 7 bases, leaving 18 bases between the germline ends. CDR1 and CDR2 (germline): MNHNS, SASEGT. DNA of the CDR3: TGTGCCAGCAGTTACGGAGGCGGGGGCTGGAATGAGCAGTTCTTC. It yields the protein CASSYGGGGWNEQFF.

This clonotype has ten or more counts. This chain uses TRBV4-3 with TRBJ2-3; no clear D gene. Germline loops: CDR1 LGHNA, CDR2 YSLEER. The CDR3 sequence is 16 residues long. V lost 1 base to trimming and J lost 6 bases, with 17 bases between them. CDR3: CASSQGPTDHGDTQYF. CDR3 nucleotides: TGCGCCAGCAGCCAAGGGCCGACGGACCACGGGGATACGCAGTATTTT.

There are a few counts of this clonotype. The chain has TRBV7-9 and TRBJ2-5; D call uncertain. CDR1 and CDR2 from the germline V gene are SEHNR and FQNEAQ (reference sequence). The CDR3 sequence is 14 residues long. V was pared by 2 bases and J by 4 bases, with 11 bases between. The CDR3 loop is CASSLTNTGETQYF. The CDR3 DNA follows: TGTGCCAGCAGCTTAACAAATACGGGAGAGACCCAGTACTTC.

This sequence joins TRBV20-1 and TRBJ2-7; TRBD1 agrees at 9 bases. J was trimmed by 6 bases and V by 6 bases; bases with no gene match: 12. This CDR3 comprises 14 residues. The germline gives CDR1 DFQATT, CDR2 SNEGSKA (reference sequence). The chain's CDR3 is CSASSPGQGSEQYF. CDR3 sequence (DNA): TGCAGTGCAAGCAGCCCAGGACAGGGGAGCGAGCAGTACTTC.